This T cell receptor (beta chain) was identified in a study of regulatory T cells in long-lasting Graves disease. The sample holds a few counts of this clonotype. Its antigen remains unidentified. Broader study findings: The study found TRBV28, TRBJ1-2 and TRBJ2-5 favored in persistent disease.

Combining iRepertoire HTBI primers with Arm-PCR of CDR3 regions, the authors built TCR beta libraries. TCRdb ran MiXCR on the multiplex PCR reads and lists one entry per CDR3 protein. The sample yields more than 650,000 distinct CDR3 sequences, about 32% seen once. As to time point: persistent/refractory GD, antithyroid drugs over 5 years with positive TRAb. PBMC RNA served as the TCR library source. Per the germline V gene, CDR1 is LNHDA and CDR2 is SQIVND (reference sequence). V lost 3 bases and J lost 4, with 10 bases in between. This CDR3 contains 13 residues. The starting material was peripheral blood mononuclear cells (PBMCs), obtained when the disease was refractory, from a patient treated with antithyroid drugs. The TCR originated in a female donor with Graves disease. The chain recombines TRBV19 with TRBJ2-7, with D maybe TRBD1 (5 bases). CDR3 residues: CASSMAQGYEQYF. The CDR3 bases are TGTGCCAGTAGTATGGCGCAGGGTTACGAGCAGTACTTC.